This T cell receptor beta chain was recorded in a study of CD8 T cells in ankylosing spondylitis. Study-level findings and limits: Disease-linked clones were reportedly significantly enriched in matched ankylosing spondylitis synovial fluid. Disease-linked clones displayed a CD8+ phenotype and appeared relatively rarely in peripheral blood. There was a TCR beta motif, made of fewer than 10 highly homologous variants, that appeared characteristic of ankylosing spondylitis blood.

This clonotype has only a few counts. Antigen unknown. A quantitative 5'-RACE method, one with molecular barcodes, was used to make TCR beta libraries. Each CDR3 protein is one row after TCRdb ran MiXCR on the 5' RACE reads. The sample gives a few hundred thousand distinct CDR3 sequences, more than 20% of which show up once; about 3.7% is in the top ten. The material sequenced was blood, either unsorted or a sorted T cell fraction (not recorded which). The origin of this receptor is a female donor with ankylosing spondylitis or in good health (not recorded which).

CDR3 loop: CSVQLAGGPLGRDTQYF. The CDR3 coding sequence is TGCAGCGTTCAACTAGCGGGAGGGCCATTGGGTAGAGATACGCAGTATTTT. The chain recombines TRBV29-1 with TRBJ2-3, with 13 bases identical to TRBD2. CDR1 is SQVTM and CDR2 is ANQGSEA in the germline V gene. The CDR3 loop spans 17 amino acids. Trimming took 5 bases from V and 5 from J; bases not matched to a gene: 13.